Each of the 3 T cell receptor beta chains below was sequenced from the same sample in a study of blood T cell repertoires in COVID-19. Assay: immunoSEQ multiplex PCR; the TCRdb copy retains only in-frame clones and omits some. Found here are about 370,000 clones, 80% to 90% of them singletons; the top ten hold around 1%. Specimen: PBMCs or T cells enriched from blood (not recorded which). These receptors were collected from a man between 18 and 35 years old who had recovered from COVID-19.

CDR3 DNA sequence: TGTGCCAGCAGCCAAGGGGGAGATCAGCCCCAGCATTTT. The encoded protein is CASSQGGDQPQHF. The chain combines TRBV14 with TRBJ1-5, with D uncertain. Deletions cut 1 base from V and 5 bases from J, with 6 bases between. Germline loops: CDR1 SGHDN, CDR2 FVKESK. The CDR3 totals 13 residues.

The chain has TRBV4-1 and TRBJ2-1, with TRBD2 matching 7 bases. Germline CDR1 and CDR2: MGHRA and YSYEKL. CDR3 size: 16 residues. V dropped 1 base and J dropped 3; count of bases not matched to a gene: 6. The CDR3 coding sequence is TGCGCCAGCAGCCAAGCGGGTCTAGCGGACTACAATGAGCAGTTCTTC. It specifies CASSQAGLADYNEQFF.

As concerns this clone: The same CDR3 is also encoded by other DNA sequences in this sample. The chain joins TRBV7-9 to TRBJ1-2; maybe TRBD1 (6 bases). CDR1 SEHNR and CDR2 FQNEAQ come from the germline V gene (reference sequence). Trimming cost V 5 bases and J 0 bases, with 10 bases left between them. CDR3 size: 14 residues. The CDR3 DNA is TGTGCCAGCAGCATACAGGGAGCTAACTATGGCTACACCTTC. The encoded protein is CASSIQGANYGYTF.